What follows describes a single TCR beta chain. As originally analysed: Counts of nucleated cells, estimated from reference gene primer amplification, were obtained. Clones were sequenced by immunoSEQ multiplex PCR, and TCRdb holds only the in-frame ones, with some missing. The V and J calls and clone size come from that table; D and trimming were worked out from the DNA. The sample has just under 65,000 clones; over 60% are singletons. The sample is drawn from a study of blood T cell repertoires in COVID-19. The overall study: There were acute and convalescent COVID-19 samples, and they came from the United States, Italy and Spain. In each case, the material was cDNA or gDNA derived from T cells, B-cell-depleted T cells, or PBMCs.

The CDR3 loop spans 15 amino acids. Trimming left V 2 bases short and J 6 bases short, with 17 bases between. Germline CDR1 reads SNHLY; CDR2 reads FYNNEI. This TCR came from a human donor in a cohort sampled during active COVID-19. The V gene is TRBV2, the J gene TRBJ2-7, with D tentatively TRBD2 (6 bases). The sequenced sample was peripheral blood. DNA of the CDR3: TGTGCCAGCAGTGAATCAAGGGGCGCGGGGTCCGAGCAGTACTTC. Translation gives CASSESRGAGSEQYF.